The 3 T cell receptor beta chains below come from one sample, sequenced in a study of post-analysis software for immune sequencing data. Study outcomes and limitations: There were five or six TRBV segments more frequent in patients than controls, and TRBV5-6, TRBV5-1 and TRBV20-1 were among them.

Unique molecular identifiers were present in the TCR beta cDNA libraries. TCRdb ran MiXCR on the PCR reads and lists one entry per CDR3 protein. The repertoire includes some 190,000 distinct CDR3 sequences, over 25% of them detected once, and around 3.2% sits in the top ten. The antigens these receptors bind are not known. Material for sequencing was blood. The receptors were sampled from a girl under 18 with multiple sclerosis.

The V and J genes are TRBV11-1 and TRBJ1-2, with D tentatively TRBD1 (6 bases). V was trimmed by 5 bases and J by 5 bases, leaving 18 bases between them. Per germline, CDR1 SGHAT and CDR2 FQDESV (reference sequence). This CDR3 has 15 amino acids. This CDR3 is CASSPAGTSLYGYTF. CDR3 in DNA: TGTGCCAGCAGCCCGGCCGGGACAAGCTTATATGGCTACACCTTC.

J is TRBJ1-5 and V is TRBV5-1, with D perhaps TRBD1 (5 bases). From germline, CDR1 is SGHRS and CDR2 YFSETQ. With 2 bases removed from V and 5 bases from J, the gap between germline ends came to 11 bases. The CDR3 is 14 residues long. CDR3 sequence (DNA): TGCGCCAGCAGCTTAGGGGCCTCTGATCAGCCCCAGCATTTT. Protein: CASSLGASDQPQHF.

This clonotype was detected a few times. The V and J genes are TRBV28 and TRBJ2-6; TRBD1 matches 7 bases. The germline V gene has CDR1 MDHEN and CDR2 SYDVKM. The ends lost 3 bases at V and 0 bases at J; junction bases unmatched: 8. The CDR3 is made up of 18 amino acids. The CDR3 protein is CASSLSGTVASGANVLTF. CDR3 bases: TGTGCCAGCAGTTTGTCCGGGACAGTGGCCTCTGGGGCCAACGTCCTGACTTTC. Together with reference TRBV28 and TRBJ2-6, the CDR3 gives the full variable domain: DVKVTQSSRYLVKRTGEKVFLECVQDMDHENMFWYRQDPGLGLRLIYFSYDVKMKEKGDIPEGYSVSREKKERFSLILESASTNQTSMYLCASSLSGTVASGANVLTFGAGSRLTVL.